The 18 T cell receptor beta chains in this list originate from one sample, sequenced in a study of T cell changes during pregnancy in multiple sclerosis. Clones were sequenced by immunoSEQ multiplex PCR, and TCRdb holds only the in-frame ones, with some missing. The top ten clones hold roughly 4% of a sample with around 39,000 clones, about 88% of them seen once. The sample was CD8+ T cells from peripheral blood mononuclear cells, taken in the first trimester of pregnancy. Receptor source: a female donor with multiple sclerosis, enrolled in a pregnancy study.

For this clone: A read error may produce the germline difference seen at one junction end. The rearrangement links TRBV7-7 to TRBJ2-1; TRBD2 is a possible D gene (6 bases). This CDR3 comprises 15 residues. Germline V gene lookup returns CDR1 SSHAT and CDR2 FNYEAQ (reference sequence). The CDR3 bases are TGTGCTAGCAGCTTAATGGGGGGTCCTCGAGATGAGCAGTTCTTC. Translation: CASSLMGGPRDEQFF.

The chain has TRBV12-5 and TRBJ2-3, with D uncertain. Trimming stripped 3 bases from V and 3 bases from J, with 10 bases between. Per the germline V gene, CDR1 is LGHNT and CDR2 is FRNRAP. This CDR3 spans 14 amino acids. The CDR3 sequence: CASGLRLETDTQYF. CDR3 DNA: TGTGCTAGTGGTTTACGACTGGAAACAGATACGCAGTATTTT.

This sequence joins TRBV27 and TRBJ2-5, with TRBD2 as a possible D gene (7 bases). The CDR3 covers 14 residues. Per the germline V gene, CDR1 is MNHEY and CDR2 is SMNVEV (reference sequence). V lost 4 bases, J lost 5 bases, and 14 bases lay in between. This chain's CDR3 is CASSWGGGLETQYF. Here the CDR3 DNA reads TGTGCCAGCAGTTGGGGGGGCGGACTGGAGACCCAGTACTTC.

The CDR3 nucleotides are TGCGCCAGCAGCCAAGAGGCAGGACAGAGGACTGAAGCTTTCTTT. Protein: CASSQEAGQRTEAFF. The chain employs TRBV4-3 and TRBJ1-1, with D possibly being TRBD1 (6 bases). Germline lookup yields CDR1 LGHNA and CDR2 YSLEER. The V end was cut by 0 bases, the J end by 5 bases, with 13 bases between. This CDR3 is 15 amino acids long.

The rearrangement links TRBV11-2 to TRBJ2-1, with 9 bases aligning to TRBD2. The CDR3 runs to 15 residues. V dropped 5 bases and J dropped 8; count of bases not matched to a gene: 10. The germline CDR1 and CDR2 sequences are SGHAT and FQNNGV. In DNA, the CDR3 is TGTGCCAGCAGCCCTCCCGGGACTAGCCTTTATGAGCAGTTCTTC. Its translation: CASSPPGTSLYEQFF. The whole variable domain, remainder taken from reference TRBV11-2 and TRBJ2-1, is EAGVAQSPRYKIIEKRQSVAFWCNPISGHATLYWYQQILGQGPKLLIQFQNNGVVDDSQLPKDRFSAERLKGVDSTLKIQPAKLEDSAVYLCASSPPGTSLYEQFFGPGTRLTVL.

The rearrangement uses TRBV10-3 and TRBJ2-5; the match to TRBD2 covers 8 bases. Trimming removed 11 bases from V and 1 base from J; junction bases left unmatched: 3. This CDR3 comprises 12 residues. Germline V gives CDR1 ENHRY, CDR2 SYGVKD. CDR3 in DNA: TGTGCCGCGGGGGGTGCCCAAGAGACCCAGTACTTC. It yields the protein CAAGGAQETQYF.

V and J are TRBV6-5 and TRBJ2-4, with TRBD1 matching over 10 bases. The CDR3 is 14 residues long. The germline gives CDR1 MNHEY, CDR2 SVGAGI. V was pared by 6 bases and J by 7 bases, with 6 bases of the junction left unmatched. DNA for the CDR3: TGTGCCAGCAGGGTGGGACAGGGGTGGAACATTCAGTACTTC. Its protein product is CASRVGQGWNIQYF.

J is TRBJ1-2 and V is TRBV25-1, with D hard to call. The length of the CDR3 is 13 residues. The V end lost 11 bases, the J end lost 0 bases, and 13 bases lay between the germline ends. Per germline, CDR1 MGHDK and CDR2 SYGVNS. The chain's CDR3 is CARRGPANYGYTF. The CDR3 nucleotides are TGTGCCCGAAGAGGCCCAGCTAACTATGGCTACACCTTC.

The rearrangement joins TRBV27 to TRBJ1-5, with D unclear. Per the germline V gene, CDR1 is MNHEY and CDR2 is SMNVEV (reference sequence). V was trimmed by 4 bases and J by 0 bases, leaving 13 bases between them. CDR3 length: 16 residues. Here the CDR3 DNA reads TGTGCCAGCAGTTCCCAGCCAGCGGATAGCAATCAGCCCCAGCATTTT. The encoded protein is CASSSQPADSNQPQHF.

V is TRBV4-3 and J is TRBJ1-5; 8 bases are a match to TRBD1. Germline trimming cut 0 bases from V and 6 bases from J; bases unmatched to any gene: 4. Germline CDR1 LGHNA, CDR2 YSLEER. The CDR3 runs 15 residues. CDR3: CASSQDSQGGQPQHF. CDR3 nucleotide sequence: TGCGCCAGCAGCCAAGATTCACAGGGGGGTCAGCCCCAGCATTTT.

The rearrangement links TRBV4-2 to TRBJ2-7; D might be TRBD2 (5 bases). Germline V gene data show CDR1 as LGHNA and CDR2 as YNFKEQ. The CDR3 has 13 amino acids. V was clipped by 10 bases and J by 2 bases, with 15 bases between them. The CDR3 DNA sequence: TGTGCCACTGGGAGACCAGGACCCTACGAGCAGTACTTC. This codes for CATGRPGPYEQYF.

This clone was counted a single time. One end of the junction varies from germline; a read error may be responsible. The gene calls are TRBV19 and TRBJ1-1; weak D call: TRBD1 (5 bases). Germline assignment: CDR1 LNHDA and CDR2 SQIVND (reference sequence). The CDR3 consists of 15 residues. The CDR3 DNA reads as TGTGCCAGTTCAGTATGGGGCGGGAAACAGATGGGCTTAATCTTT. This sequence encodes CASSVWGGKQMGLIF. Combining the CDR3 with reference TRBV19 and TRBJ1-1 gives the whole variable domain DGGITQSPKYLFRKEGQNVTLSCEQNLNHDAMYWYRQDPGQGLRLIYYSQIVNDFQKGDIAEGYSVSREKKESFPLTVTSAQKNPTAFYLCASSVWGGKQMGLIFGQGTRLTVV.

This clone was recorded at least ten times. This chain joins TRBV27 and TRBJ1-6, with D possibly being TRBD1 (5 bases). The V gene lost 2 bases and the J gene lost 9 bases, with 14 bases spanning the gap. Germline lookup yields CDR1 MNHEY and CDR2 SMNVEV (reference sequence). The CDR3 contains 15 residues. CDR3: CASSLPGLVGSPLHF. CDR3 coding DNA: TGTGCCAGCAGTTTACCGGGACTCGTAGGTTCACCCCTCCACTTT.

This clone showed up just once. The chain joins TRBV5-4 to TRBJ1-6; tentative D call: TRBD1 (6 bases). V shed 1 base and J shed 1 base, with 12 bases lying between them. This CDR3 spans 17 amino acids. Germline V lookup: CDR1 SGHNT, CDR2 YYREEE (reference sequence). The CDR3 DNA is TGTGCCAGCAGCTTGTATGCAGGGGAGTCCTATAATTCACCCCTCCACTTT. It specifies CASSLYAGESYNSPLHF.

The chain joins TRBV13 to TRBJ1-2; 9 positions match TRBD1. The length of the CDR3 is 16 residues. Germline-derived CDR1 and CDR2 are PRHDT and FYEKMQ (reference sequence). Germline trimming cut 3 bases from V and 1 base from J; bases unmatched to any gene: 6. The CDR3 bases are TGTGCCAGCAGCTTCGGCCGGACAGGGGATAACTATGGCTACACCTTC. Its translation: CASSFGRTGDNYGYTF.

CDR3 DNA: TGTGCCAGCGGAGACAGGGGAAGCACTGAAGCTTTCTTT. As protein: CASGDRGSTEAFF. V usage is TRBV9 and J usage is TRBJ1-1; 8 bases line up with TRBD1. V was pared by 7 bases and J by 4 bases, with 6 bases of the junction left unmatched. Germline assignment: CDR1 SGDLS and CDR2 YYNGEE. The CDR3 runs to 13 residues.

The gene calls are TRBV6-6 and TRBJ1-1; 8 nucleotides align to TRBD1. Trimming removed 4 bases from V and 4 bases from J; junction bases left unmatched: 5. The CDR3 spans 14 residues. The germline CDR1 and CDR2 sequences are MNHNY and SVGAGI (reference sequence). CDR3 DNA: TGTGCCAGCAGTTCAGAGGACAGGGTCACTGAAGCTTTCTTT. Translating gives CASSSEDRVTEAFF.

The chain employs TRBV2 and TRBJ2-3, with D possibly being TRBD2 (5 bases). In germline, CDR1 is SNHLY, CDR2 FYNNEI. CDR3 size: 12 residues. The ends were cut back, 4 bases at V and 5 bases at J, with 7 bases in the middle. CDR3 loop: CASSGSEDTQYF. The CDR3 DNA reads TGTGCCAGCAGTGGTAGCGAAGATACGCAGTATTTT.